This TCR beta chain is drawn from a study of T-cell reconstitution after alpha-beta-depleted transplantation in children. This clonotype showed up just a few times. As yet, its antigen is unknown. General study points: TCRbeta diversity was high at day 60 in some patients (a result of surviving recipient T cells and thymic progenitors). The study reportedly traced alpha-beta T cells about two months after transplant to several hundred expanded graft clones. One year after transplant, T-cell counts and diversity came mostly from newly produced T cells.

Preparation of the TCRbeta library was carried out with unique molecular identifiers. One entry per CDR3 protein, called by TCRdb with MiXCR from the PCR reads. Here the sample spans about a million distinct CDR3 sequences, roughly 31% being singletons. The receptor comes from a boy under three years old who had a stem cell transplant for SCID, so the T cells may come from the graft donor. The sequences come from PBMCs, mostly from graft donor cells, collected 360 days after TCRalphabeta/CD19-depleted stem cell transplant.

CDR3 amino acids: CATSRDKAGNTIYF. The CDR3 DNA sequence: TGTGCCACCAGCAGAGATAAAGCTGGAAACACCATATATTTT. The rearrangement uses TRBV15 and TRBJ1-3; D not certain. CDR1 and CDR2 from the germline V gene are LNHNV and YYDKDF (reference sequence). This CDR3 spans 14 amino acids. The V gene lost 0 bases and the J gene lost 2 bases, with 5 bases spanning the gap. Based on the CDR3 plus reference TRBV15 and TRBJ1-3, the full variable domain is DAMVIQNPRYQVTQFGKPVTLSCSQTLNHNVMYWYQQKSSQAPKLLFHYYDKDFNNEADTPDNFQSRRPNTSFCFLDIRSPGLGDTAMYLCATSRDKAGNTIYFGEGSWLTVV.